These 26 T cell receptor beta chains came from one sample sequenced in a study of identical twins. MiXCR was run by TCRdb on the 5' RACE reads, yielding one entry per CDR3 protein. This table holds some 250,000 distinct CDR3 sequences, 10% to 15% found once. This same sample was also part of a study on yellow fever vaccine responses in identical twins.

The sequencing sample was made of memory (CD45RO+) T cells sorted from blood. The receptors were gathered from a woman younger than 35 in good health.

The chain recombines TRBV5-6 with TRBJ1-5, with a weak D call TRBD1 (6 bases). Trimming removed 0 bases at V and 1 base at J, with 14 bases between. The V gene's germline CDR1 is SGHDT and CDR2 YYEEEE. CDR3 size: 17 residues. CDR3 coding DNA: TGTGCCAGCAGCTTGGGGGGGGCTAGGGGGAGCAATCAGCCCCAGCATTTT. It specifies CASSLGGARGSNQPQHF.

This clonotype was counted only a few times. This chain uses TRBV4-1 with TRBJ2-2, with TRBD2 identical over 10 bases. The CDR3 is 16 amino acids. The trim removed 6 bases at V and 5 bases at J, leaving 9 bases unmatched. The germline CDR1 and CDR2 sequences are MGHRA and YSYEKL. The CDR3 DNA reads as TGCGCCAGCAGTGTACCAGCGGGGGGGCCAACCGGGGAGCTGTTTTTT. As protein: CASSVPAGGPTGELFF.

This clonotype was detected a few times. The V call is TRBV5-5, the J call TRBJ1-2, with unresolved D. This CDR3 has 13 amino acids. Per germline, CDR1 SGHKS and CDR2 YYEKEE (reference sequence). Trimming stripped 4 bases from V and 2 bases from J, with 9 bases between. The CDR3 here is CASSQEPNYGYTF. CDR3 nucleotide sequence: TGTGCCAGCAGCCAAGAACCGAACTATGGCTACACCTTC.

The chain links TRBV20-1 to TRBJ2-1; 13 nucleotides align to TRBD2. V gave up 0 bases and J gave up 13 bases; unmatched junction bases: 6. Germline V gene lookup returns CDR1 DFQATT and CDR2 SNEGSKA (reference sequence). The CDR3 spans 14 residues. The CDR3 coding sequence is TGCAGTGCTAGAGATAGGGGGACTAGCGGGGACCAGTTCTTC. It specifies CSARDRGTSGDQFF.

This sequence joins TRBV5-5 and TRBJ2-1; D is perhaps TRBD1 or TRBD2 (7 bases each). Germline loops: CDR1 SGHKS, CDR2 YYEKEE (reference sequence). The CDR3 contains 14 residues. Trimming left V 4 bases short and J 8 bases short, with 16 bases between. CDR3 region: CASSPGGGFYEQFF. In DNA form, the CDR3 reads TGTGCCAGCAGCCCAGGGGGGGGGTTCTATGAGCAGTTCTTC.

The chain combines TRBV7-8 with TRBJ1-5; tentatively, D is TRBD1 (5 bases). CDR1 SGHVS and CDR2 FQNEAQ come from the germline V gene. V was pared by 5 bases and J by 7 bases, with 21 bases between. The CDR3 sequence is 16 residues long. The CDR3 bases are TGTGCCAGCAGCAACCTAAGAAAGGGTCAGGGCCAGCCCCAGCATTTT. Encoded protein: CASSNLRKGQGQPQHF.

This sequence joins TRBV7-2 and TRBJ1-6, with D perhaps matching TRBD1 (5 bases). V was trimmed by 6 bases and J by 5 bases, leaving 11 bases between them. This CDR3 is 14 amino acids long. The germline V gene encodes CDR1 SGHTA and CDR2 FQGNSA. CDR3 coding DNA: TGTGCCAGCAGACCGCGACAGAATAATTCACCCCTCCACTTT. Amino acid sequence: CASRPRQNNSPLHF.

This clonotype was counted only a few times. This chain uses TRBV10-3 with TRBJ2-2, with 7 bases lining up with TRBD2. Germline V gives CDR1 ENHRY, CDR2 SYGVKD. With 6 bases clipped from V and 5 bases from J, the junction kept 6 bases outside the gene matches. The CDR3 contains 14 residues. The CDR3 nucleotides are TGTGCCATCAGGGCCCTAGCGGATACCGGGGAGCTGTTTTTT. Residues: CAIRALADTGELFF.

This clonotype turned up a few times. The V call is TRBV6-2 or TRBV6-3, the J call TRBJ2-1; 8 bases agree with TRBD2. The CDR3 extends over 17 amino acids. Germline CDR1 MNHEY, CDR2 SVGEGT. With V trimmed by 0 bases and J by 6 bases, 10 bases remained unmatched. This CDR3 is CASSYSTGTSGSNEQFF. DNA of the CDR3: TGTGCCAGCAGTTACTCGACTGGGACTAGTGGATCCAATGAGCAGTTCTTC.

This chain joins TRBV6-2 or TRBV6-3 and TRBJ2-3, with 7 nucleotides matching TRBD1. V shed 3 bases, J shed 3 bases, and the junction held 9 bases outside the gene matches. From germline, CDR1 is MNHEY and CDR2 SVGEGT. The CDR3 is made up of 16 amino acids. This CDR3 reads CASSYILGQSTDTQYF. The DNA of the CDR3 is TGTGCCAGCAGTTATATTTTGGGACAGAGTACAGATACGCAGTATTTT.

For this clonotype: A read error may produce the germline difference seen at one junction end. The chain has TRBV4-1 and TRBJ2-3; 10 nucleotides agree with TRBD1. The CDR3 is 18 amino acids. CDR1 and CDR2 from the germline V gene are MGHRA and YSYEKL. CDR3 amino acids: CASSQEMAGTGVTNTQYF. The CDR3 DNA follows: TGCGCCAGCAGCCAAGAAATGGCCGGGACAGGGGTCACAAATACGCAGTATTTT.

This clonotype was observed a few times. This chain joins TRBV7-9 and TRBJ2-7; possibly TRBD2 for D (5 bases). This CDR3 is 17 amino acids long. The germline V gene has CDR1 SEHNR and CDR2 FQNEAQ (reference sequence). The V end lost 0 bases, the J end lost 0 bases, and 15 bases lay between the germline ends. The chain's CDR3 is CASSLASETMSSYEQYF. The CDR3 region has the DNA TGTGCCAGCAGCTTAGCTTCGGAGACTATGAGCTCCTACGAGCAGTACTTC.

The V and J genes are TRBV4-3 and TRBJ2-2, with D unresolved. This CDR3 has 14 amino acids. V was cut by 0 bases and J by 11 bases, with 13 bases left in between. Germline lookup yields CDR1 LGHNA and CDR2 YSLEER. CDR3 protein: CASSQDTSLAELFF. In DNA form, the CDR3 reads TGCGCCAGCAGCCAAGATACGTCATTAGCAGAGCTGTTTTTT.

This clonotype was recorded a few times. This chain connects TRBV7-9 to TRBJ2-5, with a tentative D call TRBD1 (6 bases). From germline, CDR1 is SEHNR and CDR2 FQNEAQ (reference sequence). This CDR3 is 14 amino acids long. Trimming took 4 bases from V and 2 from J, leaving 11 bases between them. CDR3 sequence reads: CASSSTGMQETQYF. The CDR3 DNA sequence: TGTGCCAGCAGCTCTACAGGGATGCAAGAGACCCAGTACTTC.

V and J are TRBV24-1 and TRBJ2-7, with 9 bases aligning to TRBD2. The CDR3 runs 15 residues. Germline CDR1 reads KGHDR; CDR2 reads SFDVKD. V lost 4 bases to trimming and J lost 5 bases; unmatched junction nucleotides: 8. CDR3 sequence: CATSEGGRALNEQYF. DNA for the CDR3: TGTGCCACCAGTGAGGGCGGGAGGGCCCTCAACGAGCAGTACTTC.

The V and J genes are TRBV5-1 and TRBJ2-7; tentative D call: TRBD2 (5 bases). Trimming took off 3 bases at V and 4 bases at J, with 17 bases between the two ends. CDR1 and CDR2 (germline): SGHRS, YFSETQ. The CDR3 is 15 amino acids. The CDR3 bases are TGCGCCAGCAGCTACGGACGGGATGCAACTTACGAGCAGTACTTC. This gives the protein CASSYGRDATYEQYF.

There are a few counts of this clonotype. V usage is TRBV10-2 and J usage is TRBJ1-5, with 7 bases aligning to TRBD1. The germline CDR1 and CDR2 sequences are WSHSY and SAAADI. The J segment lost 5 bases and the V segment lost 8 bases, leaving 6 bases of the junction unmatched. The CDR3 is 13 residues long. CDR3 sequence reads: CASGRDRYQPQHF. In nucleotides, the CDR3 is TGCGCCAGCGGTCGGGACAGATATCAGCCCCAGCATTTT.

Ten or more counts support this clonotype. The CDR3 DNA sequence: TGTGCCAGTAGCCGGGACAACTCCTACGAGCAGTACTTC. Protein sequence: CASSRDNSYEQYF. The V gene is TRBV7-3, the J gene TRBJ2-7, with D perhaps matching TRBD1 (6 bases). This CDR3 has 13 amino acids. CDR1 SGHTA and CDR2 FQGTGA come from the germline V gene. Trimming shortened V by 9 bases and J by 0 bases, and 12 bases separated the two germline ends.

At least ten counts were recorded for this clonotype. The chain employs TRBV7-8 and TRBJ1-3; D gene ambiguous. CDR3 size: 13 residues. CDR1 and CDR2 from the germline V gene are SGHVS and FQNEAQ. Trimming pared 5 bases from V and 0 bases from J, leaving 5 bases between. This chain's CDR3 is CASSRSSGNTIYF. In DNA, the CDR3 is TGTGCCAGCAGCCGTAGCTCTGGAAACACCATATATTTT.

This chain joins TRBV30 and TRBJ2-2; D is unresolved. Germline assignment: CDR1 GTSNPN and CDR2 SVGIG (reference sequence). The CDR3 has 12 residues. V lost 4 bases and J lost 0, with 3 bases in between. CDR3 nucleotides: TGTGCCTGGAATTCGAACACCGGGGAGCTGTTTTTT. Its protein product is CAWNSNTGELFF.

A few counts support this clonotype. V is TRBV10-3 and J is TRBJ2-7, with D maybe TRBD1 (6 bases). The V gene lost 4 bases and the J gene lost 4 bases, with 17 bases spanning the gap. CDR3 length: 15 amino acids. Germline values: CDR1 ENHRY, CDR2 SYGVKD. CDR3 nucleotides: TGTGCCATCAGTGGGCAGGCAGGGGAATTTTACGAGCAGTACTTC. Translated, it gives CAISGQAGEFYEQYF.

The chain combines TRBV11-2 with TRBJ2-7, with 8 bases fitting TRBD1. The CDR3 loop spans 13 amino acids. With V trimmed by 4 bases and J by 9 bases, 8 bases remained unmatched. Germline assignment: CDR1 SGHAT and CDR2 FQNNGV. The CDR3 here is CASSYPDRVVQYF. The CDR3 DNA sequence: TGTGCCAGCAGCTATCCGGACAGGGTGGTGCAGTACTTC.

This clonotype came up a few times. The CDR3 DNA follows: TGTGCCAGCAGTTACTCGAGATCGGGGAAAGAGACCCAGTACTTC. Its protein product is CASSYSRSGKETQYF. J is TRBJ2-5 and V is TRBV6-2 or TRBV6-3; tentatively, D is TRBD2 (5 bases). This CDR3 comprises 15 residues. Per germline, CDR1 MNHEY and CDR2 SVGEGT. V lost 0 bases and J 3 bases, leaving 11 bases between the germline ends.

This clonotype was seen ten or more times. V usage is TRBV12-3 or TRBV12-4 and J usage is TRBJ2-3; 12 bases fit TRBD2. This CDR3 is built from 15 residues. After removal of 5 bases from V and 10 bases from J, the junction contained 10 bases not matched to a gene. CDR3 residues: CASSPGTSGSGAQYF. CDR3 nucleotide sequence: TGTGCCAGCAGTCCTGGGACTAGCGGGTCCGGTGCGCAGTATTTT.

The CDR3 is CATSDGQGRRETQYF. DNA of the CDR3: TGTGCCACCAGTGATGGACAGGGGAGGAGGGAGACCCAGTACTTC. The chain combines TRBV24-1 with TRBJ2-5; 9 bases are shared with TRBD1. The CDR3 length is 15 residues. V was clipped by 3 bases and J by 5 bases; unmatched bases: 6. Germline CDR1 is KGHDR and CDR2 is SFDVKD.

This clonotype was seen a handful of times. This sequence joins TRBV9 and TRBJ2-7; 14 bases align to TRBD2. V lost 4 bases to trimming and J lost 0 bases; unmatched junction nucleotides: 3. This CDR3 has 16 residues. Germline loops: CDR1 SGDLS, CDR2 YYNGEE. The CDR3 DNA follows: TGTGCCAGCAGCACCGGGACTAGCGGGAGCTCCTACGAGCAGTACTTC. Its protein product is CASSTGTSGSSYEQYF.